This T cell receptor beta chain was profiled in a study of CD8 T cells in ankylosing spondylitis. This CDR3 is built from 15 residues. V lost 6 bases to trimming and J lost 0 bases, with 10 bases between them. The germline gives CDR1 SGHKS, CDR2 YYEKEE (reference sequence). This clonotype has just a few counts. Its antigen is not identified. Broader study findings: CD8+ disease-linked clones were present at relatively low frequencies in blood. One TCR beta motif, made up of eight highly homologous variants, appeared characteristic of ankylosing spondylitis blood. Researchers reportedly found disease-linked clones significantly enriched in matched ankylosing spondylitis synovial fluid.

Libraries of TCR beta came from quantitative 5'-RACE with molecular barcodes. MiXCR was run by TCRdb on the 5' RACE reads, yielding one entry per CDR3 protein. This sample has 700,000 to 1,000,000 distinct CDR3 sequences, with 10% to 15% found just once. The sample taken for sequencing was blood, either unsorted or a sorted T cell fraction (not recorded which). J is TRBJ2-6 and V is TRBV5-5, with D unclear. The sequence was obtained from a male donor with ankylosing spondylitis. In nucleotides, the CDR3 is TGTGCCAGCAACCAGGATTTCTCTGGGGCCAACGTCCTGACTTTC. It specifies CASNQDFSGANVLTF.